This TCR beta chain is drawn from a study of shared clonotypes between healthy human individuals (dated by TCRdb to the early 2020s). Some background on the complete study: Three men and a couple of women, aged 18 to 49 years, made up the cohort. For each donor, three plates each were used for CD4 naive and CD4 memory, two plates were used for CD8 naive, and one plate was used for CD8 memory. Blood TCR repertoires of about 5 healthy adults were deeply sequenced to estimate repertoire size and the extent of clonotype sharing between individuals. Libraries were prepared and TCR repertoires were sequenced by different laboratories using diverse techniques, in order to increase sequencing depth and limit assay-specific biases. Per donor, leukapheresis produced somewhere between about 0.94 and 10 billion PBMCs. Overall results and qualifications from the work: The small number of donors limited the genetic and exposure-history diversity represented. Incomplete sequencing was indicated by rarefaction of sorted-subset datasets, despite the large sequencing depth. Higher generation probabilities were observed for clonotypes shared by all four sorted-subset donors than for non-shared clonotypes. Estimated clonotype richness was generally larger for naive than for memory subsets. Sampling was restricted to blood, and TCR repertoires in tissues likely differ from the TCR repertoires found in blood. When a few donors were compared, the shared fraction of clonotypes was 5% to 6.5% for naive CD4, about 4% for naive CD8, 2% to 2.5% for memory CD4, and less than 0.5% for memory CD8. Pairwise subsampling led to the expectation that sequencing depth would affect the degree of clonotype sharing among donors.

Donors were healthy HIV-negative adults with no recently reported acute infections or vaccinations. Every donor was a Caucasian adult residing in Nashville, Tennessee, USA. CD4+ T cells were enriched through magnetic negative selection, after which naive cells were positively selected on CD45RA and the remaining negative fraction served as the memory subset. After blood collection by leukapheresis, PBMCs were isolated using Ficoll-Histopaque density gradient centrifugation and then cryopreserved in the vapor phase of liquid nitrogen. Purity and quantity of every magnetically sorted T cell population were checked by analytical flow cytometry. From each sorted fraction, genomic DNA was isolated and quantified by UV absorbance on a Nanodrop 2000c. Regarding this clone: Its antigen specificity is not known. Per-nucleotide qualities are absent, and no much larger clonotype sits a single base away.

Reading from cysteine to phenylalanine, the CDR3 counts 16 amino acids. Only the CDR3 DNA stays, 48 bases, in frame from base 1. Trimming at the junction amounts to 3 bases on V and 1 base on J, and the germline ends lie 13 bases apart. Taken from the germline V gene, the CDR1 and CDR2 loops are LGHNA and YNFKEQ. Using the deep immunoSEQ assay, TCR CDR3 regions were amplified from genomic DNA by multiplex PCR. Extracted genomic DNA from each cell subset was spread evenly across all wells of several immunoSEQ 96-well plates, with each plate serving as a replicate. For sorted subsets, around 200 ng genomic DNA, equal to 25,000 to 35,000 T cell genomes, was loaded into each replicate PCR. Purified libraries were quantified with a Qubit 3.0 fluorometer, sized on a Bioanalyzer 2100, and re-quantified with the KAPA Library Quantification kit. Every immunoSEQ 96-well plate was sequenced on a dedicated single-read 150-cycle Illumina NextSeq 550 flow cell. The published analysis was carried out like this. Because the immunoSEQ output held only junctional sequences and lacked quality scores, the filtering could not match the filtering applied to full-length reads. To assign V/J genes and CDR3, sequences were annotated using PyIR, a Python wrapper for IgBLAST v1.9, with IMGT germline references. Reads were filtered out if the reads had weak V/J assignments (E-value above 1e-6), no CDR3, stop codons, out-of-frame junctions, or ambiguous translated residues. A V3J clonotype was defined by an identical inferred V gene, J gene, and CDR3 amino acid sequence. Percentage overlap between repertoires was calculated by dividing the number of shared unique clonotypes by the size of the smaller repertoire. RTK rarefaction, the Chao1 estimator, and Recon v2.1 estimates of unobserved clonotypes were used to assess repertoire richness. Generation probabilities were computed with OLGA for all TCRbeta clonotypes obtained by the gDNA method from four donors. Here the immuneACCESS table is served through TCRdb, limited to in-frame sequences with V and J called. Missing clones are a known gap in these copies; in checked studies unresolved V genes cover under half, and the rest lacks a known reason. That table gives V, J and clone size, and the DNA gave D and trimming. A total of around 1.1 million clones appear in this sample, approximately 75% of them only once. The ten largest make up roughly 0.9% of the sample.

Source material: memory CD4+ T cells from PBMCs. The sample's cell subset or site label is to be understood as: CD45RA-negative fraction. The V and J segments used are TRBV4-2 and TRBJ2-1; the D gene may be TRBD1 or TRBD2, since each aligns over 6 bases. This TCR derives from a man aged 18 to 35 in good health. Some clones in this sample may be carry-over from other donors' samples. The bases are TGTGCCAGCAGCCAGGAGGGGGTGGGGTCCTACAATGAGCAGTTCTTC. It specifies CASSQEGVGSYNEQFF.